This T cell receptor beta chain was obtained from a study of T cell responses to AZD1222 COVID-19 vaccine. TCRdb's table, derived via immunoSEQ multiplex PCR, lists solely in-frame clones and lacks some. The data contain about 120,000 clones, over 75% of them seen just once; the ten biggest clones take up roughly 4.3%. This CDR3 contains 14 residues. V was trimmed by 2 bases and J by 5 bases, leaving 12 bases between them. The germline V gene has CDR1 MNHEY and CDR2 SVGAGI. The rearrangement links TRBV6-5 to TRBJ2-5; a possible D gene is TRBD2 (5 bases). The specimen was peripheral blood, collected on day 0 of MenACWY control vaccination. This clonotype originated in an adult in good health. The CDR3 loop reads CASSYRAARETQYF. CDR3 bases: TGTGCCAGCAGTTACCGAGCGGCCAGGGAGACCCAGTACTTC.